The text below deals with one TCR beta chain. This entry is derived from a study of blood T cell repertoires in COVID-19. The assay was immunoSEQ multiplex PCR, and TCRdb's table has in-frame clones only and misses some. The sample holds some 180,000 clones, 70% to 90% seen once. CDR1 and CDR2 from the germline V gene are LGHDT and YNNKEL (reference sequence). V was cut by 1 base and J by 2 bases, with 13 bases left in between. This CDR3 is 16 amino acids long. This TCR was recovered from a man aged 55 to 69 with active or convalescent COVID-19. Sequences were obtained from peripheral blood. This chain connects TRBV3-1 (or the pseudogene TRBV3-2) to TRBJ2-3; D is uncertain. CDR3 DNA: TGTGCCAGCAGCCAAGGGTCAGGCCGAAACACAGATACGCAGTATTTT. This gives the protein CASSQGSGRNTDTQYF.